A single sample gave rise to the 26 T cell receptor beta chains below, sequenced in a study of blood T cell repertoires in COVID-19. Method: immunoSEQ multiplex PCR; TCRdb's copy keeps in-frame clones and lacks some. The sample holds about 100,000 clones, roughly 90% seen once. The material sequenced was peripheral blood. The source of these receptors is a man aged 40-55 years with active or convalescent COVID-19.

The rearrangement joins TRBV2 to TRBJ1-3; no definite D call. Looked up from germline, CDR1 is SNHLY and CDR2 is FYNNEI. Trimming took off 0 bases at V and 0 bases at J, with 12 bases between the two ends. This CDR3 is 17 amino acids long. CDR3 sequence: CASSEAPFLSSGNTIYF. CDR3 DNA: TGTGCCAGCAGTGAAGCACCCTTCCTAAGCTCTGGAAACACCATATATTTT.

This chain uses TRBV28 with TRBJ1-3; D may be TRBD1 (5 bases). Looked up from germline, CDR1 is MDHEN and CDR2 is SYDVKM. With 3 bases removed from V and 4 bases from J, the gap between germline ends came to 16 bases. The CDR3 runs to 16 residues. The DNA for the CDR3 is TGTGCCAGCAGTTTGTGGGGGGAACCGGGAGGAAACACCATATATTTT. Encoded protein: CASSLWGEPGGNTIYF. Full variable domain (remainder filled in from reference TRBV28 and TRBJ1-3): DVKVTQSSRYLVKRTGEKVFLECVQDMDHENMFWYRQDPGLGLRLIYFSYDVKMKEKGDIPEGYSVSREKKERFSLILESASTNQTSMYLCASSLWGEPGGNTIYFGEGSWLTVV.

The CDR3, as DNA: TGTGCCATCGGGACAGGGAGCGCGGGGAGCACCGGGGAGCTGTTTTTT. It encodes CAIGTGSAGSTGELFF. The genes are TRBV10-3 and TRBJ2-2; 9 nucleotides align to TRBD1. CDR3 length equals 16 residues. With 8 bases clipped from V and 4 bases from J, the junction kept 11 bases outside the gene matches. From germline, CDR1 is ENHRY and CDR2 SYGVKD.

The CDR3 region has the DNA TGTGCCAGCAGCGCTCCCGGGACAGGGGGCGCGAACACTGAAGCTTTCTTT. Translated: CASSAPGTGGANTEAFF. The chain joins TRBV21-1 to TRBJ1-1; TRBD1, the table's D call, lacks a check against the DNA. TRBV21-1 is designated a pseudogene. The CDR3 is 17 residues long.

The chain recombines TRBV11-2 with TRBJ2-1; possible D gene TRBD1, 5 bases. The germline V gene encodes CDR1 SGHAT and CDR2 FQNNGV. Trimming removed 0 bases from V and 1 base from J, with 10 bases in between. This CDR3 spans 16 amino acids. CDR3 sequence reads: CASSLEWGPSYNEQFF. The DNA of the CDR3 is TGTGCCAGCAGCTTAGAATGGGGCCCATCCTACAATGAGCAGTTCTTC.

The gene calls are TRBV5-1 and TRBJ2-7, with 8 positions matching TRBD2. Germline trimming cut 3 bases from V and 2 bases from J; bases unmatched to any gene: 7. This CDR3 is 15 amino acids long. Germline-derived CDR1 and CDR2 are SGHRS and YFSETQ. The CDR3 DNA is TGCGCCAGCAGCTCTGTAGCGGGAACAACCTACGAGCAGTACTTC. Protein: CASSSVAGTTYEQYF.

This clone came up once. The genes are TRBV18 and TRBJ2-1, with D possibly being TRBD1 (5 bases). The ends were cut back, 0 bases at V and 5 bases at J, with 17 bases in the middle. The germline V gene has CDR1 KGHSH and CDR2 LQKENI. The length of the CDR3 is 17 residues. CDR3 sequence: CASSPPSKGADHNEQFF. The CDR3 nucleotides are TGTGCCAGCTCACCACCGTCTAAAGGGGCAGATCACAATGAGCAGTTCTTC.

The rearrangement joins TRBV5-1 to TRBJ1-2; the D gene is possibly TRBD1 (6 bases). Germline assignment: CDR1 SGHRS and CDR2 YFSETQ. V lost 3 bases to trimming and J lost 3 bases, with 9 bases between them. This CDR3 spans 13 amino acids. CDR3 in DNA: TGCGCCAGCAGCTCCGGGACACACTATGGCTACACCTTC. Its protein product is CASSSGTHYGYTF.

The chain links TRBV18 to TRBJ2-3, with D possibly matching TRBD2 (5 bases). Per germline, CDR1 KGHSH and CDR2 LQKENI. This CDR3 is 16 amino acids long. The V end was cut by 2 bases, the J end by 0 bases, with 12 bases between. This CDR3 is CASSPLGGHSTDTQYF. The CDR3 region has the DNA TGTGCCAGCTCACCATTAGGAGGTCACAGCACAGATACGCAGTATTTT.

The chain's CDR3 is CASSQTRSSYNEQFF. CDR3 nucleotides: TGCGCCAGCAGCCAGACTAGGAGCTCCTACAATGAGCAGTTCTTC. The chain joins TRBV4-3 to TRBJ2-1, with D perhaps TRBD2 (6 bases). V gave up 3 bases and J gave up 0 bases, with 9 bases separating them. Germline assignment: CDR1 LGHNA and CDR2 YSLEER. The CDR3 spans 15 residues.

The chain has TRBV19 and TRBJ1-2; D not resolved. The CDR3 covers 14 residues. V lost 7 bases, J lost 1 base, and 13 bases lay in between. The germline V gene encodes CDR1 LNHDA and CDR2 SQIVND (reference sequence). The DNA for the CDR3 is TGTGCCAGTAACGGTGGAGATATTAACTATGGCTACACCTTC. Protein: CASNGGDINYGYTF.

This clone was seen a handful of times. This rearrangement joins TRBV5-5 to TRBJ2-5, with a weak D call TRBD1 (6 bases). CDR1 is SGHKS, CDR2 YYEKEE, per germline (reference sequence). V was trimmed by 2 bases and J by 4 bases, leaving 15 bases between them. The length of the CDR3 is 15 residues. CDR3 nucleotide sequence: TGTGCCAGCAGCTTTGAGGGTACAGGGTCAGAGACCCAGTACTTC. It codes for CASSFEGTGSETQYF.

The chain couples TRBV3-1 (or the pseudogene TRBV3-2) to TRBJ2-1, with 9 bases that match TRBD1. V shed 4 bases, J shed 2 bases, and the junction held 6 bases outside the gene matches. The CDR3 has 16 residues. CDR1 is LGHDT and CDR2 is YNNKEL in the germline V gene (reference sequence). CDR3 sequence: CASSPWTGDAYNEQFF. DNA for the CDR3: TGTGCCAGCAGCCCCTGGACAGGGGACGCCTACAATGAGCAGTTCTTC.

This clone was observed once. This chain joins TRBV5-1 and TRBJ2-2; D remains ambiguous. CDR1 SGHRS and CDR2 YFSETQ come from the germline V gene. CDR3 length equals 15 residues. The V end was cut by 0 bases, the J end by 2 bases, with 8 bases between. CDR3 nucleotides: TGCGCCAGCAGCTTGGGTCAGGTAAACACCGGGGAGCTGTTTTTT. This sequence encodes CASSLGQVNTGELFF.

This sequence joins TRBV9 and TRBJ2-1, with 9 positions matching TRBD2. Germline CDR1 SGDLS, CDR2 YYNGEE. This CDR3 region has 16 residues. Trimming cost V 7 bases and J 7 bases; bases outside gene matches: 15. CDR3 coding DNA: TGTGCCAGCGCATCCCCAGTGGCTAGCGGGATAAATGAGCAGTTCTTC. Amino acid sequence: CASASPVASGINEQFF.

This clone has just one count. The V call is TRBV19, the J call TRBJ1-6; D might be TRBD1 (6 bases). The CDR3 has 17 residues. Germline loops: CDR1 LNHDA, CDR2 SQIVND (reference sequence). V lost 3 bases, J lost 9 bases, and 21 bases lay in between. The CDR3 loop reads CASSIEHGGAASSPLHF. The CDR3 region has the DNA TGTGCCAGTAGTATCGAGCATGGGGGCGCGGCGTCTTCACCCCTCCACTTT.

The rearrangement joins TRBV29-1 to TRBJ1-1, with 7 nucleotides matching TRBD1. In germline, CDR1 is SQVTM, CDR2 ANQGSEA. V lost 4 bases and J lost 3; bases outside the gene matches: 5. The CDR3 extends over 13 amino acids. As DNA, the CDR3 is TGCAGCGTTGGGGACAGTTGGGACACTGAAGCTTTCTTT. It yields the protein CSVGDSWDTEAFF.

The rearrangement links TRBV5-6 to TRBJ1-2; D is uncertain. The CDR3 length is 14 residues. Looked up from germline, CDR1 is SGHDT and CDR2 is YYEEEE. V lost 0 bases and J 4 bases, leaving 10 bases between the germline ends. CDR3 sequence reads: CASSLGSGSYGYTF. The CDR3, as DNA: TGTGCCAGCAGCTTGGGATCCGGGAGCTATGGCTACACCTTC.

The table lists this clone with a count of one. The chain uses TRBV7-2 and TRBJ2-7; D perhaps matches TRBD1 (6 bases). Trimming shortened V by 4 bases and J by 12 bases, and 28 bases separated the two germline ends. Germline loops: CDR1 SGHTA, CDR2 FQGNSA. This CDR3 is built from 16 residues. The CDR3, as DNA: TGTGCCAGCAGCTCGTACGTCCCGTACCGCCGGGACATTGCGTACTTC. Translated, it gives CASSSYVPYRRDIAYF.

The CDR3 loop reads CASSPGGGNYEKLFF. The DNA for the CDR3 is TGTGCCAGCAGCCCCGGCGGGGGGAATTACGAAAAACTGTTTTTT. The chain is built from TRBV9 and TRBJ1-4; D possibly corresponds to TRBD1 (5 bases). Germline V CDR1 and CDR2: SGDLS, YYNGEE. Trimming pared 4 bases from V and 8 bases from J, leaving 18 bases between. The CDR3 runs 15 residues.

V is TRBV11-2 and J is TRBJ2-4; D is uncertain. With 1 base removed from V and 0 bases from J, the gap between germline ends came to 10 bases. Germline loops: CDR1 SGHAT, CDR2 FQNNGV. This CDR3 spans 16 amino acids. The CDR3 nucleotides are TGTGCCAGCAGCTTAGGGCAGGTCGTAGCCAAAAACATTCAGTACTTC. It yields the protein CASSLGQVVAKNIQYF. Full variable domain (rest looked up from reference TRBV11-2 and TRBJ2-4): EAGVAQSPRYKIIEKRQSVAFWCNPISGHATLYWYQQILGQGPKLLIQFQNNGVVDDSQLPKDRFSAERLKGVDSTLKIQPAKLEDSAVYLCASSLGQVVAKNIQYFGAGTRLSVL.

The CDR3 reads CAWSHEPNQPQHF. CDR3 DNA sequence: TGTGCCTGGAGTCACGAGCCCAATCAGCCCCAGCATTTT. The V call is TRBV30, the J call TRBJ1-5; D is ambiguous. Trimming removed 2 bases from V and 3 bases from J, with 8 bases in between. The CDR3 spans 13 residues. Germline CDR1 GTSNPN, CDR2 SVGIG (reference sequence). Using reference TRBV30 and TRBJ1-5 for the parts outside the CDR3, the full variable domain is SQTIHQWPATLVQPVGSPLSLECTVEGTSNPNLYWYRQAAGRGLQLLFYSVGIGQISSEVPQNLSASRPQDRQFILSSKKLLLSDSGFYLCAWSHEPNQPQHFGDGTRLSIL.

The gene calls are TRBV6-1 and TRBJ1-5; 8 bases align to TRBD1. The CDR3 extends over 15 amino acids. The germline CDR1 and CDR2 sequences are MNHNS and SASEGT. V lost 1 base and J lost 7; bases outside the gene matches: 6. This chain's CDR3 is CASSEGQGSAQPQHF. Here the CDR3 DNA reads TGTGCCAGCAGTGAAGGACAGGGGTCTGCACAGCCCCAGCATTTT.

The chain couples TRBV23-1 to TRBJ2-4; the D is unclear. TRBV23-1 falls under the ORF class, with uncertain function. With 8 bases removed from V and 0 bases from J, the gap between germline ends came to 8 bases. The CDR3 has 13 amino acids. Written as DNA, the CDR3 is TGCGCCAGCCGAGGCCTAGCCAAAAACATTCAGTACTTC. Protein sequence: CASRGLAKNIQYF.

The chain couples TRBV10-2 to TRBJ2-4; 8 bases line up with TRBD2. Trimming took 3 bases from V and 4 from J; bases not matched to a gene: 5. This CDR3 is built from 15 residues. CDR1 and CDR2 (germline): WSHSY, SAAADI. The CDR3 region is CASSEQSGGKNIQYF. The DNA of the CDR3 is TGCGCCAGCAGTGAACAATCGGGGGGGAAAAACATTCAGTACTTC.

This sequence joins TRBV5-4 and TRBJ2-2, with D unclear. V was pared by 0 bases and J by 4 bases, with 7 bases between. This CDR3 is 14 amino acids long. Germline CDR1 is SGHNT and CDR2 is YYREEE (reference sequence). The CDR3 DNA reads TGTGCCAGCAGCTTGGATACTATCACCGGGGAGCTGTTTTTT. Its translation is CASSLDTITGELFF.